The 10 T cell receptor beta chains reported below all come from one sample, sequenced in a study of blood T cell repertoires in COVID-19. TCRdb's copy holds only in-frame clones and misses some; the assay was immunoSEQ multiplex PCR. The sample contains 310,000 or so clones, about 90% of which appear only once. Sequencing used peripheral blood. Receptor source: a woman in her 30s who had recovered from COVID-19.

The chain recombines TRBV7-9 with TRBJ1-4; 7 bases match TRBD1. The germline V gene has CDR1 SEHNR and CDR2 FQNEAQ (reference sequence). V lost 5 bases, J lost 4 bases, and 10 bases stayed unmatched. The CDR3 loop spans 16 amino acids. CDR3 residues: CASSPGGRGFNEKLFF. CDR3 sequence (DNA): TGTGCCAGCAGCCCAGGGGGTAGGGGGTTTAATGAAAAACTGTTTTTT.

The chain recombines TRBV11-3 with TRBJ1-2; D may be TRBD1 (5 bases). Trimming cost V 4 bases and J 0 bases, with 9 bases left between them. This CDR3 spans 14 amino acids. Looked up from germline, CDR1 is SGHNT and CDR2 is YENEEA. In nucleotides, the CDR3 is TGTGCCAGCAGCTCCGACAGAGCTAACTATGGCTACACCTTC. It encodes CASSSDRANYGYTF.

The gene calls are TRBV28 and TRBJ2-1; D possibly corresponds to TRBD2 (7 bases). The CDR3 is made up of 16 amino acids. Deletions cut 6 bases from V and 2 bases from J, with 17 bases between. Germline V lookup: CDR1 MDHEN, CDR2 SYDVKM. CDR3 sequence (DNA): TGTGCCAGCAGGGGGGGGCTAGCGTCTCCCTACAATGAGCAGTTCTTC. It is translated as CASRGGLASPYNEQFF.

This clone was found a few times. The chain combines TRBV27 with TRBJ2-7, with 10 bases identical to TRBD2. Germline CDR1 is MNHEY and CDR2 is SMNVEV (reference sequence). V gave up 5 bases and J gave up 6 bases; unmatched junction bases: 19. The CDR3 totals 18 residues. This CDR3 reads CASSAKPRLLAGVGEQYF. The CDR3 coding sequence is TGTGCCAGCAGTGCCAAACCCCGCCTTCTAGCGGGAGTCGGCGAGCAGTACTTC.

The chain joins TRBV18 to TRBJ2-7; D not certain. CDR3 size: 14 residues. V lost 2 bases to trimming and J lost 1 base, with 9 bases between them. Germline V lookup: CDR1 KGHSH, CDR2 LQKENI. Here the CDR3 DNA reads TGTGCCAGCTCACCATTTCAGGATTCCTACGAGCAGTACTTC. It yields the protein CASSPFQDSYEQYF.

The CDR3 is CASSPQGSEQYF. In nucleotides, the CDR3 is TGTGCCAGCAGCCCCCAGGGATCCGAGCAGTACTTC. The chain joins TRBV5-4 to TRBJ2-7; possibly TRBD1 for D (5 bases). With 4 bases removed from V and 6 bases from J, the gap between germline ends came to 11 bases. This CDR3 contains 12 residues. Germline V lookup: CDR1 SGHNT, CDR2 YYREEE (reference sequence).

This chain links TRBV7-2 with TRBJ2-5; the D gene is possibly TRBD1 (6 bases). With 0 bases removed from V and 9 bases from J, the gap between germline ends came to 23 bases. The CDR3 contains 17 residues. Germline V lookup: CDR1 SGHTA, CDR2 FQGNSA. The CDR3 sequence: CASSLAGSGANRVAQYF. CDR3 DNA sequence: TGTGCCAGCAGCTTAGCGGGTTCAGGGGCTAATCGGGTGGCCCAGTACTTC.

This clone showed up just once. The chain recombines TRBV11-2 with TRBJ2-7, with D tentatively TRBD1 (6 bases). Germline CDR1 reads SGHAT; CDR2 reads FQNNGV. The CDR3 has 14 amino acids. With 1 base removed from V and 3 bases from J, the gap between germline ends came to 10 bases. The CDR3 DNA follows: TGTGCCAGCAGCTTAGGGACAGTCATCTACGAGCAGTACTTC. Amino acid sequence: CASSLGTVIYEQYF. The full variable domain, with the rest looked up from reference TRBV11-2 and TRBJ2-7, is EAGVAQSPRYKIIEKRQSVAFWCNPISGHATLYWYQQILGQGPKLLIQFQNNGVVDDSQLPKDRFSAERLKGVDSTLKIQPAKLEDSAVYLCASSLGTVIYEQYFGPGTRLTVT.

V usage is TRBV7-2 and J usage is TRBJ2-7, with D maybe TRBD2 (7 bases). V lost 1 base to trimming and J lost 3 bases, with 13 bases between them. Germline values: CDR1 SGHTA, CDR2 FQGNSA. This CDR3 is built from 15 residues. The DNA for the CDR3 is TGTGCCAGCAGCTTAGAGGGGGGGTCTGGCTACGAGCAGTACTTC. Residues: CASSLEGGSGYEQYF.

The chain employs TRBV28 and TRBJ1-5; no clear D. This CDR3 is built from 15 residues. Germline values: CDR1 MDHEN, CDR2 SYDVKM. V was pared by 5 bases and J by 4 bases, with 15 bases between. The CDR3 sequence: CASSAPGYGNQPQHF. CDR3 coding DNA: TGTGCCAGCAGTGCACCGGGTTACGGGAATCAGCCCCAGCATTTT.